This T cell receptor beta chain appears in the sequencing data of a study of T cells in tumors and immune-related adverse events (dated by TCRdb to about 2021). Based on the germline V gene (reference sequence), the CDR1 and CDR2 sequences are LNHDA and SQIVND. Measured from the cysteine to the phenylalanine, the CDR3 is 12 residues long. Only the CDR3 region is kept as DNA, spanning 36 bases read in frame from base 1. V loses 3 bases at its end and J loses 5 bases; junction bases beyond the gene matches: 1. The TCR beta locus was amplified and sequenced with the immunoSEQ assay, yielding bulk TCR Vbeta CDR3 data. The study's processing was this. Non-productive CDR3s, sequences shorter than 7 amino acids, and those not starting with C or ending with F/W were excluded. Analysis was limited to specimens with at least 1000 reads, and clonotypes were defined at the amino acid level. Clonality was computed as 1 minus Pielou's evenness. To equalize library sizes, abundance-weighted random subsampling with replacement was performed and repeated 100 times so that 95% confidence intervals could be reported. Repertoire overlap was quantified with the Morisita overlap index, and the top 40 clones per specimen were checked for overlap with the irAE. TCRdb's version of the immuneACCESS table is confined to in-frame rearrangements and falls short of the full clone set. An unresolved V gene accounts for under half of the shortfall where checked; the remainder is of unknown origin. The V and J calls and clone size were taken over from that table, and D and trimming were inferred from the DNA. The sample table lists about 600 clones, 85% to 90% of them with a count of one. Approximately 10% of the sample belongs to the ten largest clones.

This specimen's treatment or condition label, interpreted: nivolumab (PD-1 blockade) given before sampling. The DNeasy Blood and Tissue Kit was used to extract DNA from formalin-fixed paraffin-embedded specimens. In this sample, this clone turned up once. Its antigen remains unidentified. Base quality data are lacking; no much larger clone is found one base away. The sample here was tumor tissue, taken from a patient treated with anti-PD-1 therapy. The chain couples TRBV19 to TRBJ2-7; TRBD1 agrees with 7 junctional bases. The TCR comes from a female donor with metastatic renal cell carcinoma. The bases are TGTGCCAGTAGTATCGACAGGGACGAGCAGTACTTC. Its coded protein is CASSIDRDEQYF.